The TCR beta chain described here comes from a study of CD8 T cells in Susac syndrome. This CDR3 region has 14 residues. V lost 4 bases and J lost 2, with 12 bases in between. RNA amounts of about 0.45 to 1 ug underwent reverse transcription with random hexamers. TCRdb passed the immunoSEQ multiplex PCR reads through MiXCR, listing each CDR3 protein once. The sample includes more than 200,000 distinct CDR3 sequences, roughly nine tenths seen only once; the top ten take less than 0.15%. Sequencing of TCR beta covered CD8+ and CD4+ T cells obtained from blood. The TCR originated in a human donor with multiple sclerosis. Sequenced sample: CD8+ T cells from PBMCs. This chain links TRBV23-1 with TRBJ2-7; no firm D call. TRBV23-1 is annotated as an ORF whose role is uncertain. This CDR3 is CASSLNSCPYEQYF. CDR3 DNA sequence: TGCGCCAGCAGTCTAAACAGTTGCCCCTACGAGCAGTACTTC.